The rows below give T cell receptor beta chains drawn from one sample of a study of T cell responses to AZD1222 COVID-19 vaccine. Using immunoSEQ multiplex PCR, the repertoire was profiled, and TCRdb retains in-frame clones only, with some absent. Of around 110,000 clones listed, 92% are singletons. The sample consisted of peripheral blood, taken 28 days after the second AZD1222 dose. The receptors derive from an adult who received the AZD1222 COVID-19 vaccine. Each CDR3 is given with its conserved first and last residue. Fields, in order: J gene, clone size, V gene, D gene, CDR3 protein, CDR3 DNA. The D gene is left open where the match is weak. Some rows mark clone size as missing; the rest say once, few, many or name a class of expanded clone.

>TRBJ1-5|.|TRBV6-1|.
CASSEIVQPQHF
TGTGCCAGCAGTGAGATTGTCCAACCCCAGCATTTT
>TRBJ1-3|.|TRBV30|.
CAWSSGGRRALRGTIYF
TGTGCCTGGAGTAGTGGGGGCAGGCGGGCTCTGCGAGGCACCATATATTTT
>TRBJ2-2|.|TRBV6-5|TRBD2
CASSYHTSGSTGELFF
TGTGCCAGCAGTTACCATACTAGCGGGAGCACCGGGGAGCTGTTTTTT
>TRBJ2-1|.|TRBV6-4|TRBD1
CASSTGQGFHNEQFF
TGTGCCAGCAGTACAGGACAGGGGTTTCACAATGAGCAGTTCTTC
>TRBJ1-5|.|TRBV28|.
CASSRGDQPQHF
TGTGCCAGCAGTCGAGGGGATCAGCCCCAGCATTTT
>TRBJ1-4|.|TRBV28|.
CASRVYQERNEKLFF
TGTGCCAGCCGAGTTTACCAGGAACGGAATGAAAAACTGTTTTTT
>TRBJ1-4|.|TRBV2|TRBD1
CASSKTGGESEKLFF
TGTGCCAGCAGTAAGACAGGGGGCGAGTCTGAAAAACTGTTTTTT
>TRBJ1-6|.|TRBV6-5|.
CASSPLGGRDSPLHF
TGTGCCAGCAGTCCTCTCGGGGGGAGAGACTCACCCCTCCACTTT
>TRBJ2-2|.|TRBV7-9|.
CASRSDGNTGELFF
TGTGCCAGCAGATCGGACGGGAACACCGGGGAGCTGTTTTTT
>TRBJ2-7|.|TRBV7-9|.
CASSRTQAYEQYF
TGTGCCAGCAGCCGGACACAGGCCTACGAGCAGTACTTC
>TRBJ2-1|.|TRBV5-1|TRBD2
CASSLGSGHNEQFF
TGCGCCAGCAGCTTGGGTAGCGGGCACAATGAGCAGTTCTTC
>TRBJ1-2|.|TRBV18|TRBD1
CASSPQRGGTVYGYTF
TGTGCCAGCTCACCACAACGAGGGGGGACAGTTTATGGCTACACCTTC
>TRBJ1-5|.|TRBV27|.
CASSFYGSNQPQHF
TGTGCCAGCAGTTTTTACGGGAGCAATCAGCCCCAGCATTTT
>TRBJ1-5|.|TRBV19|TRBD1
CASSIGTTGGLGQPQHF
TGTGCCAGTAGTATAGGTACGACAGGGGGTCTGGGTCAGCCCCAGCATTTT
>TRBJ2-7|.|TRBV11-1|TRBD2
CASSPIAGDSYEQYF
TGTGCCAGCAGCCCGATAGCGGGAGATTCCTACGAGCAGTACTTC
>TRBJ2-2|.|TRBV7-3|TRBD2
CASSLISGIRTGELFF
TGTGCCAGCAGCTTAATTAGCGGGATACGTACCGGGGAGCTGTTTTTT
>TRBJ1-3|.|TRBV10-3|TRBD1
CATARDRVGGNTIYF
TGTGCCACGGCCCGGGACAGGGTGGGTGGAAACACCATATATTTT
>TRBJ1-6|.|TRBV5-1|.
CASSLGGTQSPLHF
TGCGCCAGCAGCTTGGGCGGGACACAATCACCCCTCCACTTT
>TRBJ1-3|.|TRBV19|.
CARNMGGGAFSGNTIYF
TGTGCCAGAAATATGGGGGGAGGGGCTTTCTCTGGAAACACCATATATTTT
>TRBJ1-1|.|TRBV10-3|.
CAISRDNTEAFF
TGTGCCATCAGTAGAGACAACACTGAAGCTTTCTTT
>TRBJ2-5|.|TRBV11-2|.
CASSVPVGSFGETQYF
TGTGCCAGCAGCGTCCCCGTAGGGAGTTTTGGAGAGACCCAGTACTTC
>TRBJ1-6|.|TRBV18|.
CASSPGPLYNSPLHF
TGTGCCAGCTCACCTGGGCCACTTTATAATTCACCCCTCCACTTT
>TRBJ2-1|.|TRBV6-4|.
CASSDGTREYNEQFF
TGTGCCAGCAGTGACGGCACAAGGGAGTACAATGAGCAGTTCTTC
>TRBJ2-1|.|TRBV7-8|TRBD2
CASSPRTSGSDNEQFF
TGTGCCAGCAGCCCCCGGACTAGCGGGAGTGACAATGAGCAGTTCTTC
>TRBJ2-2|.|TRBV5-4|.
CASSLHPNTGELFF
TGTGCCAGCAGCTTGCACCCGAACACCGGGGAGCTGTTTTTT
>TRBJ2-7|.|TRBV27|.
CASSLKGGAYEQYF
TGTGCCAGCAGTTTAAAAGGGGGAGCCTACGAGCAGTACTTC
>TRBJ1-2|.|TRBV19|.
CASSPRRPTGGYTF
TGTGCCAGTAGCCCTAGAAGGCCCACTGGGGGCTACACCTTC
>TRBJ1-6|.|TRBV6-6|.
CASWAVYSPLHF
TGTGCCAGTTGGGCAGTATATTCACCCCTCCACTTT
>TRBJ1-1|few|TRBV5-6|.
CASSLARRTEAFF
TGTGCCAGCAGCTTGGCCCGTAGGACTGAAGCTTTCTTT
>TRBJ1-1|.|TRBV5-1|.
CASSLSGFTPSGAFF
TGCGCCAGCAGCTTGTCAGGGTTTACCCCGTCGGGAGCTTTCTTT
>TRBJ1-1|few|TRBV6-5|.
CATGEMNTEAFF
TGTGCCACGGGGGAGATGAACACTGAAGCTTTCTTT
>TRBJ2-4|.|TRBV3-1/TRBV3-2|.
CASSRSGRLAKNIQYF
TGTGCCAGCAGCCGATCCGGGCGGCTAGCCAAAAACATTCAGTACTTC
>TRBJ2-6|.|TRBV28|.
CASTPGEHSGANVLTF
TGTGCCAGCACCCCGGGCGAGCATTCTGGGGCCAACGTCCTGACTTTC
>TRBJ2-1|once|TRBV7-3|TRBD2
CASSRTSGKVYEQFF
TGTGCCAGCAGCCGGACTAGCGGGAAGGTCTATGAGCAGTTCTTC
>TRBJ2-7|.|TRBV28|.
CASSSLWGRGGEQYF
TGTGCCAGCAGTTCCCTATGGGGCAGGGGTGGCGAGCAGTACTTC
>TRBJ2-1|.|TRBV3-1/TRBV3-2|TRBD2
CASSQGEGGYNEQFF
TGTGCCAGCAGCCAAGGGGAGGGTGGCTACAATGAGCAGTTCTTC
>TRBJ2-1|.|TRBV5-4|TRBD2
CASSQVLAGGDNEQFF
TGTGCCAGCAGCCAGGTACTAGCGGGAGGAGACAATGAGCAGTTCTTC
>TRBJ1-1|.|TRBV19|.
CASSIRQNTEAFF
TGTGCCAGTAGTATCCGACAGAACACTGAAGCTTTCTTT
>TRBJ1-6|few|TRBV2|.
CASIDNYNSPLHF
TGTGCCAGCATAGATAACTATAATTCACCCCTCCACTTT
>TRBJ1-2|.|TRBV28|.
CASSFFLGREASNYGYTF
TGTGCCAGCAGTTTCTTTCTCGGACGGGAGGCTTCTAACTATGGCTACACCTTC
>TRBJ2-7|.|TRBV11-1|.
CASSVEGPSSYEQYF
TGTGCCAGCAGCGTAGAGGGACCGAGCTCCTACGAGCAGTACTTC
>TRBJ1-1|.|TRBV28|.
CASSLLEGNTEAFF
TGTGCCAGCAGTTTATTGGAGGGGAACACTGAAGCTTTCTTT
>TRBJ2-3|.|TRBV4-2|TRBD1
CASSQDDSTGLYTQYF
TGTGCCAGCAGCCAAGATGATTCGACAGGGTTATATACGCAGTATTTT
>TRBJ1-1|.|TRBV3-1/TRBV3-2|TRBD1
CASSRTGNTEAFF
TGTGCCAGCAGCCGGACAGGGAACACTGAAGCTTTCTTT
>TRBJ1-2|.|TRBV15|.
CATSRDLETYGYTF
TGTGCCACCAGCAGAGATCTTGAGACCTATGGCTACACCTTC